The present T cell receptor (beta chain) was sequenced within a study of shared clonotypes between healthy human individuals. Naive CD8 populations comprised CD45RO-negative cells positively selected for CCR7, excluding terminally differentiated effector memory CD45RA+ cells. V shed 5 bases and J 7 bases; nucleotides not matched to a gene: 14. Germline V CDR1 and CDR2: SEHNR, FQNEAQ (reference sequence). CDR3 size: 16 residues. The authors loaded 150 to 250 ng DNA, 25,000 to 30,000 T cell genomes, into sorted-subset replicate PCRs. As handled by the study authors: Without quality scores, immunoSEQ junctional reads could not be filtered like full-length reads. Data came from immunoSEQ multiplex PCR; TCRdb stores just in-frame clones and leaves some out. V, J and clone size reflect that table, while D and trimming were determined from the DNA. The sample records approximately 2,000,000 clones, about 94% being singletons.

Study results and limitations: Rarefaction curves obtained for sorted subsets showed sequencing incomplete despite large depth. Naive subsets tended to show greater estimated richness than memory subsets.

The table lists this clone with a few counts. Its antigen is currently unknown. The clonotype comes from a man aged 18 to 35 in good health. Some clones in this sample may be carry-over from other donors' samples. Sequencing was done on a sample of naive CD8+ T cells from PBMCs. The chain employs TRBV7-9 and TRBJ1-2, with 9 bases fitting TRBD1. CDR3 in amino acids: CASSGNTGGGRLGYTF. Written as DNA, the CDR3 is TGTGCCAGCAGCGGGAACACAGGGGGCGGGCGGCTTGGCTACACCTTC.